This T cell receptor (beta chain) was sequenced in a study of blood T cell repertoires in COVID-19. After removal of 9 bases from V and 4 bases from J, the junction contained 3 bases not matched to a gene. Germline-derived CDR1 and CDR2 are LNHDA and SQIVND (reference sequence). CDR3 size: 12 residues. This clone is a singleton in its sample. While infection was still active, Seattle patients were enrolled and then followed longitudinally. Clones were read by immunoSEQ multiplex PCR, and TCRdb kept only the in-frame ones, dropping some. This sample has under 300,000 clones; around nine tenths occur once, and the top ten carry over 0.65%.

The V call is TRBV19, the J call TRBJ1-5; TRBD1 agrees at 7 bases. What was sequenced was peripheral blood. The sequence was collected from a man aged 30-40 years with COVID-19, enrolled during active disease. This CDR3 reads CASDRANQPQHF. The CDR3 DNA sequence: TGTGCCAGCGACAGGGCGAATCAGCCCCAGCATTTT. The variable domain in full, with the rest retrieved from reference TRBV19 and TRBJ1-5, is DGGITQSPKYLFRKEGQNVTLSCEQNLNHDAMYWYRQDPGQGLRLIYYSQIVNDFQKGDIAEGYSVSREKKESFPLTVTSAQKNPTAFYLCASDRANQPQHFGDGTRLSIL.